Below are 32 T cell receptor beta chains sequenced from a single sample in a study of blood T cell repertoires in COVID-19. Measured with immunoSEQ multiplex PCR; TCRdb has only the in-frame clones, and not every one. The sample records more than 200,000 clones, 65% to 90% being singletons. The source material was PBMCs or T cells enriched from blood (not recorded which). The receptors here all came from a middle-aged man who had recovered from COVID-19.

The count of this clone is one. CDR3: CASSLTGTGENSPLHF. The CDR3 DNA follows: TGTGCCAGCAGCTTAACTGGGACAGGGGAGAATTCACCCCTCCACTTT. V usage is TRBV7-2 and J usage is TRBJ1-6; 10 bases are shared with TRBD1. The germline CDR1 and CDR2 sequences are SGHTA and FQGNSA. J was trimmed by 7 bases and V by 2 bases; bases with no gene match: 5. The CDR3 contains 16 residues.

V is TRBV10-3 and J is TRBJ1-1; the D gene is possibly TRBD1 (6 bases). V was pared by 6 bases and J by 4 bases, with 15 bases between. The CDR3 spans 14 residues. The V gene's germline CDR1 is ENHRY and CDR2 SYGVKD. The CDR3 region has the DNA TGTGCCATCAGCTCACCACAGGGAGCCACTGAAGCTTTCTTT. Amino acids: CAISSPQGATEAFF.

The J gene is TRBJ2-4, the V gene TRBV18; no definite D call. Germline V gene data show CDR1 as KGHSH and CDR2 as LQKENI. Trimming removed 3 bases at V and 3 bases at J, with 9 bases between. This CDR3 has 14 amino acids. The CDR3 DNA follows: TGTGCCAGCTCACCTACCCAGATCAAAAACATTCAGTACTTC. Its translation is CASSPTQIKNIQYF. Looking up the rest from reference TRBV18 and TRBJ2-4 gives the full variable domain: NAGVMQNPRHLVRRRGQEARLRCSPMKGHSHVYWYRQLPEEGLKFMVYLQKENIIDESGMPKERFSAEFPKEGPSILRIQQVVRGDSAAYFCASSPTQIKNIQYFGAGTRLSVL.

V gene TRBV10-3 combines with J gene TRBJ2-2, with D uncertain. V was shortened by 1 base and J by 7 bases, with 13 bases between the two germline ends. Germline CDR1 ENHRY, CDR2 SYGVKD. This CDR3 spans 15 amino acids. CDR3 loop: CAISEYPPPSGELFF. The CDR3 DNA reads TGTGCCATCAGTGAGTACCCGCCCCCCAGCGGGGAGCTGTTTTTT.

The chain has TRBV19 and TRBJ1-5, with 7 bases matching TRBD1. The CDR3 is made up of 15 amino acids. V shed 6 bases, J shed 2 bases, and the junction held 7 bases outside the gene matches. CDR1 and CDR2 from the germline V gene are LNHDA and SQIVND (reference sequence). CDR3 in amino acids: CASRTGTAGNQPQHF. The CDR3 DNA reads TGTGCCAGTAGAACAGGGACAGCTGGCAATCAGCCCCAGCATTTT.

The rearrangement links TRBV27 to TRBJ1-4; possibly TRBD1 for D (6 bases). Germline CDR1 is MNHEY and CDR2 is SMNVEV (reference sequence). Deletions cut 2 bases from V and 0 bases from J, with 7 bases between. The CDR3 has 15 residues. In nucleotides, the CDR3 is TGTGCCAGCAGTTTACACAGGGCAACTAATGAAAAACTGTTTTTT. Protein product: CASSLHRATNEKLFF.

The chain carries TRBV5-1 and TRBJ1-3; D is undetermined. Trimming took 0 bases from V and 2 from J, leaving 3 bases between them. Germline V CDR1 and CDR2: SGHRS, YFSETQ. The CDR3 runs 13 residues. CDR3 sequence: CASSLVAGNTIYF. CDR3 sequence (DNA): TGCGCCAGCAGCTTGGTAGCTGGAAACACCATATATTTT.

The chain is built from TRBV27 and TRBJ1-1; D gene ambiguous. Germline V gene sequence: CDR1 MNHEY, CDR2 SMNVEV (reference sequence). This CDR3 contains 15 residues. V gave up 3 bases and J gave up 1 base, with 12 bases separating them. CDR3: CASSFIGVKNTEAFF. The CDR3 bases are TGTGCCAGCAGTTTTATCGGGGTAAAGAACACTGAAGCTTTCTTT.

J is TRBJ1-6 and V is TRBV7-2; tentative D call: TRBD1 (6 bases). The germline V and J ends were trimmed by 1 base and 7 bases, with 14 bases remaining between them. Germline V gene sequence: CDR1 SGHTA, CDR2 FQGNSA. The CDR3 runs 16 residues. The CDR3 DNA follows: TGTGCCAGCAGCTTAGTAGGGGGGGACACAAATTCACCCCTCCACTTT. It codes for CASSLVGGDTNSPLHF.

This clone appeared once. This sequence joins TRBV12-5 and TRBJ2-5, with 11 nucleotides matching TRBD1. Unmatched junction bases numbered 3, after V lost 1 base and J lost 5 bases. The CDR3 length is 15 residues. The V gene's germline CDR1 is LGHNT and CDR2 FRNRAP. Here the CDR3 DNA reads TGTGCTAGTGGTTTGGACGGGGACAGGGGGGAGACCCAGTACTTC. Protein: CASGLDGDRGETQYF.

The gene calls are TRBV7-9 and TRBJ1-3, with 9 bases that match TRBD1. This CDR3 has 16 amino acids. From germline, CDR1 is SEHNR and CDR2 FQNEAQ (reference sequence). Trimming at V came to 4 bases and at J to 6 bases, leaving 10 bases not matched to a gene. The CDR3 nucleotides read TGTGCCAGCAGCTCCGGGACAGGGTTCCTTGAAAACACCATATATTTT. Encoded protein: CASSSGTGFLENTIYF.

The chain links TRBV30 to TRBJ2-5; 14 bases line up with TRBD2. This CDR3 is 14 amino acids long. CDR1 is GTSNPN, CDR2 SVGIG, per germline (reference sequence). V lost 2 bases and J lost 14; bases outside the gene matches: 10. Here the CDR3 reads CAWSTGLAGAQGYF. The CDR3 DNA sequence: TGTGCCTGGAGTACGGGACTAGCGGGGGCCCAGGGATACTTC.

The chain is built from TRBV29-1 and TRBJ1-1; the D gene is possibly TRBD1 (5 bases). The CDR3 consists of 13 residues. The germline CDR1 and CDR2 sequences are SQVTM and ANQGSEA. Trimming removed 7 bases at V and 1 base at J, with 13 bases between. This CDR3 is CSATAGQNTEAFF. The CDR3 nucleotides read TGCAGCGCCACAGCAGGACAGAACACTGAAGCTTTCTTT. Combining the CDR3 with reference TRBV29-1 and TRBJ1-1 gives the whole variable domain SAVISQKPSRDICQRGTSLTIQCQVDSQVTMMFWYRQQPGQSLTLIATANQGSEATYESGFVIDKFPISRPNLTFSTLTVSNMSPEDSSIYLCSATAGQNTEAFFGQGTRLTVV.

The V call is TRBV6-5, the J call TRBJ1-1, with D possibly being TRBD1 (5 bases). Germline assignment: CDR1 MNHEY and CDR2 SVGAGI. The CDR3 contains 16 residues. V lost 4 bases and J lost 5, with 20 bases in between. The DNA for the CDR3 is TGTGCCAGCAGTTCGGGCAGGGTCCATTCTGAGACTGAAGCTTTCTTT. As protein: CASSSGRVHSETEAFF.

The chain uses TRBV6-6 and TRBJ1-4; D may be TRBD1 (5 bases). The germline V gene has CDR1 MNHNY and CDR2 SVGAGI (reference sequence). V was trimmed by 6 bases and J by 6 bases, leaving 14 bases between them. This CDR3 is 14 amino acids long. The CDR3 nucleotides read TGTGCCAGCAGCTCCCGTGGGGGGTATGAAAAACTGTTTTTT. Protein sequence: CASSSRGGYEKLFF.

This rearrangement joins TRBV7-8 to TRBJ1-5; no clear D gene. Germline CDR1 SGHVS, CDR2 FQNEAQ. The V and J ends lost 5 bases and 0 bases respectively, with 14 bases between them. CDR3 size: 16 residues. The CDR3 nucleotides read TGTGCCAGCAGCCCCGGGTGGCAGTATAGCAATCAGCCCCAGCATTTT. It yields the protein CASSPGWQYSNQPQHF.

The chain links TRBV5-1 to TRBJ2-7; D may be TRBD2 (5 bases). This CDR3 has 15 residues. The V end lost 0 bases, the J end lost 1 base, and 11 bases lay between the germline ends. The germline CDR1 and CDR2 sequences are SGHRS and YFSETQ. CDR3 protein: CASSLASRASYEQYF. The DNA of the CDR3 is TGCGCCAGCAGCTTGGCTTCGAGGGCTTCCTACGAGCAGTACTTC. Filled out from reference TRBV5-1 and TRBJ2-7, the complete variable domain reads KAGVTQTPRYLIKTRGQQVTLSCSPISGHRSVSWYQQTPGQGLQFLFEYFSETQRNKGNFPGRFSGRQFSNSRSEMNVSTLELGDSALYLCASSLASRASYEQYFGPGTRLTVT.

The chain is built from TRBV10-1 and TRBJ1-4; D call uncertain. CDR1 is WNHNN and CDR2 is SYGVQD in the germline V gene (reference sequence). The CDR3 runs 14 residues. With 7 bases removed from V and 4 bases from J, the gap between germline ends came to 13 bases. CDR3 sequence: CASTLRRINEKLFF. The CDR3 DNA reads TGCGCCAGCACTCTAAGGAGAATTAATGAAAAACTGTTTTTT.

The rearrangement joins TRBV6-6 to TRBJ2-2; TRBD2 might be the D (5 bases). The CDR3 is made up of 13 amino acids. In germline, CDR1 is MNHNY, CDR2 SVGAGI (reference sequence). The V gene lost 7 bases and the J gene lost 6 bases, with 12 bases spanning the gap. This chain's CDR3 is CASTLLVPGELFF. CDR3 nucleotides: TGTGCCAGCACCCTACTAGTTCCCGGGGAGCTGTTTTTT.

The V call is TRBV4-2, the J call TRBJ1-2; D call uncertain. The CDR3 runs to 13 residues. Germline V lookup: CDR1 LGHNA, CDR2 YNFKEQ. V lost 4 bases to trimming and J lost 7 bases, with 13 bases between them. The CDR3 here is CASSLRTAGGYTF. In DNA, the CDR3 is TGTGCCAGCAGCCTGAGAACGGCGGGTGGCTACACCTTC.

V is TRBV13 and J is TRBJ1-2, with 10 bases fitting TRBD1. There are 14 residues in the CDR3. J was trimmed by 4 bases and V by 4 bases; bases with no gene match: 3. Germline lookup yields CDR1 PRHDT and CDR2 FYEKMQ (reference sequence). The chain's CDR3 is CASSSGQGSYGYTF. DNA of the CDR3: TGTGCCAGCAGCTCGGGACAGGGGTCCTATGGCTACACCTTC.

The chain is built from TRBV2 and TRBJ2-1; TRBD1 aligns across 7 bases. CDR1 and CDR2 from the germline V gene are SNHLY and FYNNEI. The V gene end was trimmed by 6 bases and the J gene end by 6 bases; junction bases not matched to a gene: 17. This CDR3 has 17 amino acids. CDR3 loop: CASSHRTGLVFTNEQFF. The CDR3 DNA is TGTGCCAGCAGCCACCGGACAGGTTTGGTTTTTACCAATGAGCAGTTCTTC.

This clone has just one count. The genes are TRBV10-3 and TRBJ1-2; 8 bases fit TRBD1. This CDR3 has 13 amino acids. The germline V gene has CDR1 ENHRY and CDR2 SYGVKD. Unmatched junction bases numbered 4, after V lost 6 bases and J lost 4 bases. CDR3 protein: CAISIQGGYGYTF. For the CDR3, the DNA is TGTGCCATCAGCATACAGGGGGGCTATGGCTACACCTTC.

The chain is built from TRBV9 and TRBJ1-1; 8 nucleotides match TRBD1. V lost 2 bases, J lost 4 bases, and 7 bases stayed unmatched. CDR3 length: 15 amino acids. CDR1 and CDR2 from the germline V gene are SGDLS and YYNGEE. The CDR3 protein is CASSVLGQGATEAFF. The CDR3 coding sequence is TGTGCCAGCAGCGTCCTTGGACAGGGAGCCACTGAAGCTTTCTTT.

The rearrangement uses TRBV27 and TRBJ2-2, with 13 bases fitting TRBD2. Trimming took 7 bases from V and 4 from J; bases not matched to a gene: 3. CDR1 is MNHEY and CDR2 is SMNVEV in the germline V gene (reference sequence). This CDR3 is 15 amino acids long. The CDR3 region has the DNA TGTGCCAGCATAGGACTAGCGGGAGCCACCGGGGAGCTGTTTTTT. It yields the protein CASIGLAGATGELFF.

This chain connects TRBV7-8 to TRBJ2-7, with 7 bases lining up with TRBD2. Germline values: CDR1 SGHVS, CDR2 FQNEAQ. The trim removed 5 bases at V and 9 bases at J, leaving 16 bases unmatched. This CDR3 spans 15 amino acids. The CDR3 DNA follows: TGTGCCAGCAGCCCGGGTATGAGCGGGACTGGTGGGCAGTACTTC. It encodes CASSPGMSGTGGQYF.

This clone was detected once. The chain combines TRBV2 with TRBJ2-7, with 8 bases aligning to TRBD2. The germline V gene has CDR1 SNHLY and CDR2 FYNNEI. The CDR3 loop spans 16 amino acids. V lost 4 bases to trimming and J lost 7 bases; unmatched junction nucleotides: 15. CDR3 DNA sequence: TGTGCCAGCAGTGGGGGACCTAGCGGGCCGTGGGGGGAGCAGTACTTC. Residues: CASSGGPSGPWGEQYF.

This chain connects TRBV6-2 or TRBV6-3 to TRBJ1-4; tentatively, D is TRBD1 (6 bases). This CDR3 contains 13 residues. Trimming shortened V by 5 bases and J by 8 bases, and 12 bases separated the two germline ends. The V gene's germline CDR1 is MNHEY and CDR2 SVGEGT. CDR3 in amino acids: CASSRGQGEKLFF. CDR3 nucleotides: TGTGCCAGCAGTAGGGGACAAGGAGAAAAACTGTTTTTT.

Comment on this clone: Other DNA sequences of this sample code for an identical CDR3. This chain links TRBV5-1 with TRBJ2-7, with 15 bases fitting TRBD2. V lost 3 bases, J lost 1 base, and 2 bases stayed unmatched. The V gene's germline CDR1 is SGHRS and CDR2 YFSETQ. The CDR3 covers 16 residues. In DNA form, the CDR3 reads TGCGCCAGCAGCTCAGGACTAGCGGGAGGGTCCTACGAGCAGTACTTC. This sequence encodes CASSSGLAGGSYEQYF.

The genes are TRBV2 and TRBJ2-5; maybe TRBD1 (5 bases). This CDR3 region has 12 residues. Trimming removed 11 bases from V and 2 bases from J, with 12 bases in between. The germline V gene has CDR1 SNHLY and CDR2 FYNNEI. In DNA form, the CDR3 reads TGTGCCTCCCAGGGAAGACAAGAGACCCAGTACTTC. Translation: CASQGRQETQYF.

The chain links TRBV7-2 to TRBJ2-7; 8 bases agree with TRBD2. Germline assignment: CDR1 SGHTA and CDR2 FQGNSA. The CDR3 has 13 residues. Germline trimming cut 0 bases from V and 12 bases from J; bases unmatched to any gene: 7. The DNA of the CDR3 is TGTGCCAGCAGCTTAGCGGCGGGGGGAGAGTTGTACTTC. Translation: CASSLAAGGELYF.

CDR3 DNA: TGCGCCAGCAGCCAAGGGCTAATAGGGGGAAGTGGAAACACCATATATTTT. Protein: CASSQGLIGGSGNTIYF. This chain uses TRBV4-1 with TRBJ1-3; D is possibly TRBD1 (6 bases). CDR1 and CDR2 from the germline V gene are MGHRA and YSYEKL. CDR3 length: 17 residues. V gave up 1 base and J gave up 3 bases, with 16 bases separating them.